Following are 25 T cell receptor beta chains from one sample sequenced in a study of CD8 T cells in ankylosing spondylitis. Notes on the study in general: Ankylosing spondylitis blood appeared to be characterized by a TCR beta motif of roughly eight highly homologous variants.

These receptors' targets are unknown. MiXCR, run by TCRdb on the 5' RACE reads, gives a single entry per CDR3 protein. This table holds some 840,000 distinct CDR3 sequences, roughly 10% found once. The sequenced sample was blood, either unsorted or a sorted T cell fraction (not recorded which). The receptors derive from a male donor with ankylosing spondylitis.

This clonotype appeared a few times. V usage is TRBV7-3 and J usage is TRBJ2-2; unclear D gene. The CDR3 runs 13 residues. Trimming took off 2 bases at V and 5 bases at J, with 6 bases between the two ends. Germline V gives CDR1 SGHTA, CDR2 FQGTGA. The chain's CDR3 is CASSLRSTGELFF. CDR3 nucleotide sequence: TGTGCCAGCAGCTTACGGTCAACCGGGGAGCTGTTTTTT.

This clonotype was recorded many times. This chain links TRBV6-1 with TRBJ2-3; TRBD2 might be the D (6 bases). The CDR3 spans 14 residues. Germline assignment: CDR1 MNHNS and CDR2 SASEGT. V was pared by 8 bases and J by 1 base, with 13 bases between. The CDR3 is CASGDWGGTDTQYF. Here the CDR3 DNA reads TGTGCCAGCGGGGACTGGGGTGGCACAGATACGCAGTATTTT.

In its sample, this clonotype was seen many times. V gene TRBV10-3 combines with J gene TRBJ2-7, with D perhaps TRBD1 (5 bases). V shed 0 bases and J shed 4 bases, with 10 bases lying between them. This CDR3 has 14 amino acids. The germline V gene encodes CDR1 ENHRY and CDR2 SYGVKD. This CDR3 is CAISESGQGYEQYF. For the CDR3, the DNA is TGTGCCATCAGTGAGTCGGGGCAGGGATACGAGCAGTACTTC.

The sample holds a few counts of this clonotype. This rearrangement joins TRBV9 to TRBJ2-5; 11 bases line up with TRBD2. V lost 4 bases, J lost 6 bases, and 8 bases stayed unmatched. This CDR3 contains 15 residues. The germline gives CDR1 SGDLS, CDR2 YYNGEE. CDR3 region: CASSTSGSYGKTQYF. CDR3 nucleotides: TGTGCCAGCAGCACTAGCGGGAGCTACGGGAAGACCCAGTACTTC.

This chain uses TRBV6-1 with TRBJ2-7; D unresolved. There are 14 residues in the CDR3. V was pared by 6 bases and J by 0 bases, with 12 bases between. CDR1 is MNHNS and CDR2 is SASEGT in the germline V gene. The CDR3 DNA reads TGTGCCAGCAGAACGACGTTTTCCTCCTACGAGCAGTACTTC. It translates to CASRTTFSSYEQYF.

This clonotype was counted at least ten times. This sequence joins TRBV29-1 and TRBJ1-2; unclear D gene. V shed 2 bases and J shed 6 bases, with 16 bases lying between them. This CDR3 contains 14 residues. CDR1 is SQVTM, CDR2 ANQGSEA, per germline. The CDR3 loop reads CSVEPKWSVDGYTF. CDR3 in DNA: TGCAGCGTTGAACCAAAGTGGTCCGTGGATGGCTACACCTTC.

The chain carries TRBV6-1 and TRBJ2-5; 9 bases line up with TRBD1. V trimming: 6 bases; J trimming: 2 bases; junction bases outside the gene matches: 4. This CDR3 is built from 14 residues. Germline V gene data show CDR1 as MNHNS and CDR2 as SASEGT. The DNA of the CDR3 is TGTGCCAGCAGACGCGACAGGGGGCAAGAGACCCAGTACTTC. It codes for CASRRDRGQETQYF.

This clonotype has a count of ten or more. The chain is built from TRBV5-1 and TRBJ2-4; unclear D gene. Trimming took off 0 bases at V and 5 bases at J, with 6 bases between the two ends. Looked up from germline, CDR1 is SGHRS and CDR2 is YFSETQ. The CDR3 extends over 13 amino acids. CDR3 nucleotides: TGCGCCAGCAGCTTGGGTACAGAAAACATTCAGTACTTC. Its protein product is CASSLGTENIQYF.

The sample holds a few counts of this clonotype. The chain employs TRBV6-5 and TRBJ1-2; weak D call: TRBD1 (6 bases). With 0 bases removed from V and 4 bases from J, the gap between germline ends came to 12 bases. CDR3 size: 15 residues. Per the germline V gene, CDR1 is MNHEY and CDR2 is SVGAGI. As DNA, the CDR3 is TGTGCCAGCAGTTACTCGCAGGGGACCCCCTATGGCTACACCTTC. Translating it yields CASSYSQGTPYGYTF.

This clonotype came up a few times. This rearrangement joins TRBV4-2 to TRBJ1-1; D not certain. There are 12 residues in the CDR3. From germline, CDR1 is LGHNA and CDR2 YNFKEQ. The V gene lost 0 bases and the J gene lost 6 bases, with 5 bases spanning the gap. CDR3 nucleotide sequence: TGTGCCAGCAGCCAAGATTCCGCTGAAGCTTTCTTT. Its protein product is CASSQDSAEAFF.

This clonotype came up many times. CDR3 DNA: TGCGCCAGCAGCTCGACCGTCACCTACGAGCAGTACTTC. It codes for CASSSTVTYEQYF. The V and J genes are TRBV5-1 and TRBJ2-7; D is ambiguous. This CDR3 comprises 13 residues. The ends were cut back, 3 bases at V and 2 bases at J, with 9 bases in the middle. The germline gives CDR1 SGHRS, CDR2 YFSETQ.

The chain is built from TRBV12-3 or TRBV12-4 and TRBJ2-5; 7 positions match TRBD1. The CDR3 runs 14 residues. Losses at the gene ends were 6 bases for V and 2 bases for J; bases not matched to a gene: 6. The CDR3 loop reads CASRKRQGQETQYF. The CDR3 coding sequence is TGTGCCAGCAGGAAAAGACAGGGACAAGAGACCCAGTACTTC.

This clonotype was seen a handful of times. The conserved closing phenylalanine or tryptophan is absent in this CDR3, likely reflecting a read error. The CDR3 DNA sequence: TGTGCCAGCAGCTTAGGGCCAGGGGGTCCTGAAGCTTTCCTT. This encodes CASSLGPGGPEAFL. This chain joins TRBV7-2 and TRBJ1-1; 7 nucleotides align to TRBD1. Germline CDR1 and CDR2: SGHTA and FQGNSA. This CDR3 is built from 14 residues. Germline trimming cut 1 base from V and 6 bases from J; bases unmatched to any gene: 5.

This clonotype was counted a few times. The V and J genes are TRBV4-2 and TRBJ2-3; D is undetermined. CDR3 length: 17 residues. With 2 bases removed from V and 0 bases from J, the gap between germline ends came to 15 bases. Germline V gene data show CDR1 as LGHNA and CDR2 as YNFKEQ. The CDR3 loop is CASSQNQALTSTDTQYF. CDR3 coding DNA: TGTGCCAGCAGCCAAAACCAAGCACTAACTAGCACAGATACGCAGTATTTT.

This clonotype showed up many times. V is TRBV20-1 and J is TRBJ2-5; perhaps TRBD2 as D (5 bases). This CDR3 spans 12 amino acids. Trimming removed 3 bases from V and 4 bases from J, with 9 bases in between. The V gene's germline CDR1 is DFQATT and CDR2 SNEGSKA (reference sequence). CDR3 coding DNA: TGCAGTGCTAGGGACTTCGGAGAGACCCAGTACTTC. It specifies CSARDFGETQYF.

The V gene is TRBV7-2, the J gene TRBJ2-3; D not certain. Germline CDR1 is SGHTA and CDR2 is FQGNSA. The ends were cut back, 5 bases at V and 6 bases at J, with 12 bases in the middle. The CDR3 contains 13 residues. The CDR3 bases are TGTGCCAGCAGCACCCGGGTAGCCGATACGCAGTATTTT. Translation gives CASSTRVADTQYF.

This clonotype has a handful of counts. This chain links TRBV28 with TRBJ2-5, with D unresolved. The CDR3 extends over 12 amino acids. The germline CDR1 and CDR2 sequences are MDHEN and SYDVKM. V lost 4 bases, J lost 4 bases, and 7 bases lay in between. The CDR3 sequence: CASSSVLETQYF. The CDR3 bases are TGTGCCAGCAGTTCCGTACTAGAGACCCAGTACTTC.

This clonotype occurred a few times. The chain links TRBV18 to TRBJ2-5; possible D gene TRBD2, 6 bases. V shed 5 bases and J shed 3 bases, with 13 bases lying between them. CDR3 length: 14 residues. Germline CDR1 KGHSH, CDR2 LQKENI. For the CDR3, the DNA is TGTGCCAGCTCATCCCTCGGAGGGAAAGAGACCCAGTACTTC. As protein: CASSSLGGKETQYF.

This clonotype was counted a few times. The V gene is TRBV25-1, the J gene TRBJ2-1; 8 positions match TRBD2. The CDR3 consists of 14 residues. Per germline, CDR1 MGHDK and CDR2 SYGVNS. V dropped 8 bases and J dropped 7; count of bases not matched to a gene: 10. CDR3 loop: CASVRAGVWNEQFF. The CDR3 coding sequence is TGTGCCAGCGTTCGAGCGGGAGTTTGGAATGAGCAGTTCTTC.

This clonotype was observed a handful of times. CDR3 coding DNA: TGCGCCAGCAGCTTGGCGCCTAGCGTGATGGATGAGCAGTTCTTC. Translating gives CASSLAPSVMDEQFF. The chain couples TRBV5-1 to TRBJ2-1; a possible D gene is TRBD2 (6 bases). This CDR3 comprises 15 residues. The germline V and J ends were trimmed by 0 bases and 8 bases, with 15 bases remaining between them. Germline V lookup: CDR1 SGHRS, CDR2 YFSETQ.

This clonotype has only a few counts. The V call is TRBV6-2 or TRBV6-3, the J call TRBJ1-6; no clear D. Between the trimmed V and J ends, which lost 5 bases and 4 bases, there was a span of 15 bases. Germline CDR1 reads MNHEY; CDR2 reads SVGEGT. CDR3 length: 16 residues. The CDR3 DNA sequence: TGTGCCAGCAGTGACGGAACTCGGAGTTATAATTCACCCCTCCACTTT. Protein sequence: CASSDGTRSYNSPLHF.

J is TRBJ2-3 and V is TRBV29-1; perhaps D is TRBD1 or TRBD2 (5 bases each). The CDR3 has 16 residues. Trimming shortened V by 4 bases and J by 3 bases, and 20 bases separated the two germline ends. In germline, CDR1 is SQVTM, CDR2 ANQGSEA. The CDR3 DNA sequence: TGCAGCGTTGGAGGGGTTGGCGTAGCGTGGACAGATACGCAGTATTTT. Amino acids: CSVGGVGVAWTDTQYF.

This clonotype was seen repeatedly, ten times or more. The V and J genes are TRBV6-1 and TRBJ2-1, with 7 bases identical to TRBD2. This CDR3 has 15 residues. Germline assignment: CDR1 MNHNS and CDR2 SASEGT. V lost 6 bases, J lost 12 bases, and 17 bases stayed unmatched. In nucleotides, the CDR3 is TGTGCCAGCAGCTGGCGGGGGTCGGGAAAAGGGGCGCAGTTCTTC. Amino acid sequence: CASSWRGSGKGAQFF.

The chain joins TRBV3-1 to TRBJ2-5; 11 nucleotides agree with TRBD2. Germline CDR1 reads LGHDT; CDR2 reads YNNKEL (reference sequence). The CDR3 spans 16 residues. V was clipped by 2 bases and J by 7 bases; unmatched bases: 9. The CDR3 DNA reads TGTGCCAGCAGCCAAACGGGGACTAGCGGTGGTAGGACCCAGTACTTC. This codes for CASSQTGTSGGRTQYF.

This clonotype appeared many times. The V call is TRBV6-5, the J call TRBJ2-5; D gene unclear. This CDR3 comprises 14 residues. The germline V gene encodes CDR1 MNHEY and CDR2 SVGAGI. With 2 bases removed from V and 4 bases from J, the gap between germline ends came to 11 bases. In DNA, the CDR3 is TGTGCCAGCAGTTACCATGGTAGAGTAGAGACCCAGTACTTC. Amino acid sequence: CASSYHGRVETQYF.